What follows are 32 T cell receptor beta chains derived from one specimen sequenced in a study of blood T cell repertoires in COVID-19. Clones were sequenced by immunoSEQ multiplex PCR, and TCRdb holds only the in-frame ones, with some missing. The data show under 250,000 clones, roughly nine tenths seen once. The sample consisted of peripheral blood. The source of these receptors is an older woman who had recovered from COVID-19.

The chain is built from TRBV7-2 and TRBJ1-3; 9 nucleotides line up with TRBD1. The CDR3 sequence is 13 residues long. CDR1 and CDR2 (germline): SGHTA, FQGNSA. Here the CDR3 DNA reads TGTGCAGAGCGGGACAGGGAGGGAAACACCATATATTTT. This sequence encodes CAERDREGNTIYF. The entire variable domain, with the rest obtained from reference TRBV7-2 and TRBJ1-3, is as follows: GAGVSQSPSNKVTEKGKDVELRCDPISGHTALYWYRQSLGQGLEFLIYFQGNSAPDKSGLPSDRFSAERTGGSVSTLTIQRTQQEDSAVYLCAERDREGNTIYFGEGSWLTVV.

In its sample, this clone was seen a few times. V and J are TRBV5-1 and TRBJ1-1, with 10 bases identical to TRBD1. V lost 6 bases to trimming and J lost 1 base; unmatched junction nucleotides: 3. Germline-derived CDR1 and CDR2 are SGHRS and YFSETQ. This CDR3 is built from 14 residues. The CDR3 DNA sequence: TGCGCCAGCACCCGGGACAGGGGGAACACTGAAGCTTTCTTT. It encodes CASTRDRGNTEAFF.

Only one count was recorded for this clone. The chain is built from TRBV11-2 and TRBJ1-1; D remains unclear. Trimming removed 7 bases from V and 1 base from J, with 16 bases in between. The CDR3 contains 15 residues. Germline V gene lookup returns CDR1 SGHAT and CDR2 FQNNGV. Written as DNA, the CDR3 is TGTGCCAGCAACAGAGTCAGGTCCCCGAACACTGAAGCTTTCTTT. Encoded protein: CASNRVRSPNTEAFF.

This clone was seen only a few times. The rearrangement joins TRBV19 to TRBJ1-1; unclear D gene. This CDR3 has 13 residues. Trimming pared 8 bases from V and 0 bases from J, leaving 10 bases between. The germline CDR1 and CDR2 sequences are LNHDA and SQIVND (reference sequence). The CDR3 DNA is TGTGCCAGTGAATCAGTTATGAACACTGAAGCTTTCTTT. Translated, it gives CASESVMNTEAFF.

The rearrangement uses TRBV10-3 and TRBJ1-4; 7 nucleotides match TRBD1. CDR3 length equals 15 residues. Germline trimming cut 8 bases from V and 7 bases from J; bases unmatched to any gene: 13. Germline V gene sequence: CDR1 ENHRY, CDR2 SYGVKD. CDR3 sequence reads: CAIAKETGRSEKLFF. The CDR3 DNA is TGTGCCATCGCGAAAGAGACAGGGAGGAGTGAAAAACTGTTTTTT.

The chain couples TRBV18 to TRBJ1-1, with a weak D call TRBD1 (5 bases). Trimming cost V 4 bases and J 1 base, with 7 bases left between them. Germline CDR1 KGHSH, CDR2 LQKENI. This CDR3 is built from 13 residues. This CDR3 reads CASSLQANTEAFF. CDR3 nucleotides: TGTGCCAGCTCACTACAGGCGAACACTGAAGCTTTCTTT. Looking up the rest from reference TRBV18 and TRBJ1-1 gives the full variable domain: NAGVMQNPRHLVRRRGQEARLRCSPMKGHSHVYWYRQLPEEGLKFMVYLQKENIIDESGMPKERFSAEFPKEGPSILRIQQVVRGDSAAYFCASSLQANTEAFFGQGTRLTVV.

The rearrangement links TRBV7-3 to TRBJ2-2; D unresolved. V was cut by 1 base and J by 0 bases, with 6 bases left in between. Germline V gives CDR1 SGHTA, CDR2 FQGTGA. The CDR3 extends over 15 amino acids. The DNA of the CDR3 is TGTGCCAGCAGCTTAATGTCAGCGAACACCGGGGAGCTGTTTTTT. Translating it yields CASSLMSANTGELFF.

The chain is built from TRBV5-1 and TRBJ2-5, with D uncertain. The CDR3 covers 12 residues. Germline loops: CDR1 SGHRS, CDR2 YFSETQ. V lost 1 base, J lost 4 bases, and 5 bases lay in between. CDR3 region: CASSLNGETQYF. CDR3 bases: TGCGCCAGCAGCTTGAACGGAGAGACCCAGTACTTC.

The sample holds a few counts of this clone. The gene calls are TRBV9 and TRBJ2-5, with a possible D match to TRBD2 (5 bases). Trimming removed 0 bases from V and 5 bases from J, with 11 bases in between. This CDR3 region has 14 residues. Germline loops: CDR1 SGDLS, CDR2 YYNGEE. CDR3 residues: CASSVAAVRETQYF. The CDR3 bases are TGTGCCAGCAGCGTAGCAGCGGTTCGGGAGACCCAGTACTTC.

V usage is TRBV5-4 and J usage is TRBJ2-5; 7 bases map to TRBD2. This CDR3 comprises 15 residues. Trimming took 2 bases from V and 3 from J; bases not matched to a gene: 7. Looked up from germline, CDR1 is SGHNT and CDR2 is YYREEE (reference sequence). CDR3 loop: CASSLRLAGEETQYF. CDR3 DNA sequence: TGTGCCAGCAGCTTACGACTTGCGGGGGAAGAGACCCAGTACTTC.

Concerning this clone: The junction departs from the called germline gene at one end, perhaps through a read error. J is TRBJ2-1 and V is TRBV7-7; 8 bases match TRBD2. The CDR3 runs 15 residues. Germline CDR1 SSHAT, CDR2 FNYEAQ (reference sequence). The DNA of the CDR3 is TGTGCTAGCAGCTTAGGGCGGGGGGCCATAAATGAGCAGTTCTTC. As protein: CASSLGRGAINEQFF.

The sample holds a few counts of this clone. V usage is TRBV19 and J usage is TRBJ1-6; 8 bases line up with TRBD1. V gave up 5 bases and J gave up 9 bases; unmatched junction bases: 12. This CDR3 has 16 amino acids. Germline V CDR1 and CDR2: LNHDA, SQIVND (reference sequence). The CDR3, as DNA: TGTGCCAGTAGTGCACAACTCTCTACAGGGGGTTCACCCCTCCACTTT. This codes for CASSAQLSTGGSPLHF.

The chain joins TRBV7-2 to TRBJ1-5; D ambiguous. The CDR3 totals 14 residues. The V end lost 0 bases, the J end lost 4 bases, and 7 bases lay between the germline ends. Per germline, CDR1 SGHTA and CDR2 FQGNSA. CDR3 coding DNA: TGTGCCAGCAGCTTAGCAGCGGGGAATCAGCCCCAGCATTTT. It translates to CASSLAAGNQPQHF.

The rearrangement links TRBV2 to TRBJ2-1, with 8 bases matching TRBD2. The CDR3 consists of 15 residues. Germline V gene data show CDR1 as SNHLY and CDR2 as FYNNEI. With V trimmed by 8 bases and J by 2 bases, 8 bases remained unmatched. CDR3 residues: CASLGRGETYNEQFF. CDR3 DNA sequence: TGTGCCAGCTTGGGGCGGGGGGAAACCTACAATGAGCAGTTCTTC. The full variable domain, its missing parts supplied by reference TRBV2 and TRBJ2-1, is EPEVTQTPSHQVTQMGQEVILRCVPISNHLYFYWYRQILGQKVEFLVSFYNNEISEKSEIFDDQFSVERPDGSNFTLKIRSTKLEDSAMYFCASLGRGETYNEQFFGPGTRLTVL.

This rearrangement joins TRBV24-1 to TRBJ2-7; TRBD1 is a possible D gene (5 bases). Germline lookup yields CDR1 KGHDR and CDR2 SFDVKD. The germline V and J ends were trimmed by 4 bases and 3 bases, with 15 bases remaining between them. There are 15 residues in the CDR3. CDR3 coding DNA: TGTGCCACCAGTGACAATCGACAGACGGACTACGAGCAGTACTTC. Its translation: CATSDNRQTDYEQYF.

The V gene is TRBV5-1, the J gene TRBJ1-2, with TRBD1 as a possible D gene (5 bases). Germline V gene lookup returns CDR1 SGHRS and CDR2 YFSETQ. V gave up 3 bases and J gave up 5 bases, with 14 bases separating them. The CDR3 is 14 amino acids. The CDR3 bases are TGCGCCAGCAGCTCCCATGGGGGGGATTATGGCTACACCTTC. Translation: CASSSHGGDYGYTF.

This clone has more than one count but fewer than ten. This sequence joins TRBV5-6 and TRBJ2-7; 10 nucleotides agree with TRBD2. The length of the CDR3 is 18 residues. J lost 0 bases, V lost 2 bases, and 11 bases had no gene match. CDR1 is SGHDT, CDR2 YYEEEE, per germline. CDR3 bases: TGTGCCAGCAGCTTTGGGCTAGCGGGGGACTTGAGCTCCTACGAGCAGTACTTC. It encodes CASSFGLAGDLSSYEQYF.

To note about this clone: The same CDR3 also results from other DNA sequences found in this sample. V usage is TRBV6-2 or TRBV6-3 and J usage is TRBJ1-2, with a possible D match to TRBD1 (6 bases). Germline V CDR1 and CDR2: MNHEY, SVGEGT. This CDR3 spans 13 amino acids. V gave up 5 bases and J gave up 2 bases, with 9 bases separating them. The DNA for the CDR3 is TGTGCCAGCAGTCGACAGGCCAACTATGGCTACACCTTC. It yields the protein CASSRQANYGYTF.

The CDR3 DNA sequence: TGTGCCAGCAGTAGCGGGGGGGTGTCTGAGCAGTTCTTC. This codes for CASSSGGVSEQFF. The chain employs TRBV27 and TRBJ2-1; 10 bases map to TRBD2. In germline, CDR1 is MNHEY, CDR2 SMNVEV (reference sequence). The CDR3 contains 13 residues. V gave up 5 bases and J gave up 9 bases; unmatched junction bases: 4.

The chain joins TRBV21-1 to TRBJ1-1. TRBV21-1 is termed a pseudogene. This CDR3 region has 15 residues. The CDR3 nucleotides read TGTGCCAGCGATTCAAGGAGGGTTGGCGATACTGAAGCTTTCTTT. Protein product: CASDSRRVGDTEAFF.

This sequence joins TRBV29-1 and TRBJ2-2, with 10 bases identical to TRBD2. Losses at the gene ends were 6 bases for V and 7 bases for J; bases not matched to a gene: 11. CDR3 length: 15 amino acids. The V gene's germline CDR1 is SQVTM and CDR2 ANQGSEA. CDR3 sequence: CSVLAGGPLGGELFF. CDR3 in DNA: TGCAGCGTCTTAGCGGGGGGCCCCCTCGGCGGGGAGCTGTTTTTT.

The chain combines TRBV7-2 with TRBJ2-5; D perhaps matches TRBD1 (7 bases). This CDR3 region has 16 residues. With 5 bases removed from V and 5 bases from J, the gap between germline ends came to 21 bases. Germline V gene sequence: CDR1 SGHTA, CDR2 FQGNSA. CDR3 bases: TGTGCCAGCAGCCAGGGGGGCGGAGTACCCCGGGAGACCCAGTACTTC. Its protein product is CASSQGGGVPRETQYF.

The count of this clone is one. The V call is TRBV10-3, the J call TRBJ2-5, with a tentative D call TRBD1 (5 bases). Germline V gives CDR1 ENHRY, CDR2 SYGVKD. Trimming shortened V by 8 bases and J by 1 base, and 8 bases separated the two germline ends. The CDR3 runs to 12 residues. CDR3 amino acids: CAIGAPQETQYF. The CDR3 DNA sequence: TGTGCCATCGGGGCCCCCCAAGAGACCCAGTACTTC.

V and J are TRBV3-1 (or the pseudogene TRBV3-2) and TRBJ2-1, with D unresolved. The CDR3 is 13 amino acids. Trimming removed 4 bases from V and 9 bases from J, with 13 bases in between. Germline V gene lookup returns CDR1 LGHDT and CDR2 YNNKEL (reference sequence). The CDR3 loop reads CASSPGFNVEQFF. CDR3 nucleotides: TGTGCCAGCAGCCCCGGTTTTAACGTTGAGCAGTTCTTC.

The V gene is TRBV18, the J gene TRBJ1-1; D is possibly TRBD1 (5 bases). CDR1 is KGHSH, CDR2 LQKENI, per germline. The CDR3 runs to 14 residues. V lost 3 bases and J 7 bases, leaving 15 bases between the germline ends. CDR3 bases: TGTGCCAGCTCACCCGGTAGGGAGGGGCTTGAAGCTTTCTTT. This encodes CASSPGREGLEAFF.

The chain employs TRBV19 and TRBJ2-7, with D possibly being TRBD1 (5 bases). Between the trimmed V and J ends, which lost 4 bases and 0 bases, there was a span of 7 bases. Germline lookup yields CDR1 LNHDA and CDR2 SQIVND (reference sequence). The CDR3 sequence is 13 residues long. The CDR3 DNA reads as TGTGCCAGTAGTAGACAGCACTCCTACGAGCAGTACTTC. Amino acid sequence: CASSRQHSYEQYF.

The rearrangement links TRBV6-5 to TRBJ1-2; D is possibly TRBD1 (6 bases). The CDR3 contains 13 residues. V lost 5 bases and J 4 bases, leaving 11 bases between the germline ends. Per germline, CDR1 MNHEY and CDR2 SVGAGI. CDR3 residues: CASSQQGFYGYTF. CDR3 coding DNA: TGTGCCAGCAGTCAACAGGGATTCTATGGCTACACCTTC.

The chain uses TRBV5-1 and TRBJ2-7; weak D call: TRBD1 (6 bases). V lost 6 bases, J lost 0 bases, and 16 bases lay in between. Germline V gives CDR1 SGHRS, CDR2 YFSETQ. This CDR3 region has 15 residues. DNA of the CDR3: TGCGCCAGCAAAGCGGACAGCGAATACTCCTACGAGCAGTACTTC. Protein product: CASKADSEYSYEQYF.

The chain couples TRBV27 to TRBJ1-5, with 12 bases lining up with TRBD1. CDR3 length equals 20 residues. Trimming removed 3 bases from V and 0 bases from J; junction bases left unmatched: 12. Germline values: CDR1 MNHEY, CDR2 SMNVEV (reference sequence). For the CDR3, the DNA is TGTGCCAGCAGTTTGGGGACCGGGACAGGGGGCCACCATAGCAATCAGCCCCAGCATTTT. Translated: CASSLGTGTGGHHSNQPQHF.

V gene TRBV5-1 combines with J gene TRBJ2-3, with 9 bases lining up with TRBD2. Looked up from germline, CDR1 is SGHRS and CDR2 is YFSETQ. Unmatched junction bases numbered 7, after V lost 4 bases and J lost 4 bases. This CDR3 is built from 15 residues. CDR3 sequence reads: CASSLQLAGADTQYF. DNA of the CDR3: TGCGCCAGCAGCCTCCAACTAGCGGGCGCAGATACGCAGTATTTT.

The chain couples TRBV28 to TRBJ1-4; tentative D call: TRBD1 (6 bases). CDR3 length equals 15 residues. Trimming left V 5 bases short and J 1 base short, with 11 bases between. Per the germline V gene, CDR1 is MDHEN and CDR2 is SYDVKM. CDR3 DNA: TGTGCCAGCAGTAGTCCAGGGGAAACTAATGAAAAACTGTTTTTT. Translated: CASSSPGETNEKLFF.

The chain joins TRBV11-3 to TRBJ1-1; D uncertain. The V gene lost 3 bases and the J gene lost 1 base, with 6 bases spanning the gap. CDR1 is SGHNT, CDR2 YENEEA, per germline. This CDR3 has 13 residues. The CDR3, as DNA: TGTGCCAGCAGCTTTAGCGCGAACACTGAAGCTTTCTTT. Its protein is CASSFSANTEAFF.